This passage covers 8 T cell receptor beta chains from one sample sequenced in a study of blood T cell repertoires in COVID-19. Produced via immunoSEQ multiplex PCR; TCRdb's table is partial and in-frame only. The table lists roughly 70,000 clones, approximately 90% of them singletons. The sequenced material came from peripheral blood. The receptors derive from a man aged 45-60 years with COVID-19, enrolled during active disease.

This chain links TRBV7-3 with TRBJ2-3, with a possible D match to TRBD2 (6 bases). The germline gives CDR1 SGHTA, CDR2 FQGTGA. This CDR3 has 14 residues. Trimming took 1 base from V and 6 from J, leaving 11 bases between them. CDR3 residues: CASSLRLRGDTQYF. CDR3 coding DNA: TGTGCCAGCAGCTTAAGACTCCGGGGGGATACGCAGTATTTT.

The chain joins TRBV5-1 to TRBJ1-3; D is undetermined. V was trimmed by 0 bases and J by 10 bases, leaving 14 bases between them. CDR3 size: 14 residues. Germline-derived CDR1 and CDR2 are SGHRS and YFSETQ. The CDR3 is CASSLGNTPGTIYF. Here the CDR3 DNA reads TGCGCCAGCAGCTTGGGTAATACGCCCGGGACCATATATTTT. The full variable domain, with the rest looked up from reference TRBV5-1 and TRBJ1-3, is KAGVTQTPRYLIKTRGQQVTLSCSPISGHRSVSWYQQTPGQGLQFLFEYFSETQRNKGNFPGRFSGRQFSNSRSEMNVSTLELGDSALYLCASSLGNTPGTIYFGEGSWLTVV.

V gene TRBV28 combines with J gene TRBJ2-7; weak D call: TRBD2 (6 bases). CDR3 size: 13 residues. Germline loops: CDR1 MDHEN, CDR2 SYDVKM. V gave up 7 bases and J gave up 4 bases, with 14 bases separating them. The chain's CDR3 is CASIPREKYEQYF. The CDR3 nucleotides are TGTGCCAGCATACCCCGGGAGAAATACGAGCAGTACTTC.

This sequence joins TRBV25-1 and TRBJ2-3; 7 bases line up with TRBD1. V shed 3 bases, J shed 3 bases, and the junction held 6 bases outside the gene matches. The germline CDR1 and CDR2 sequences are MGHDK and SYGVNS. The CDR3 length is 15 residues. As DNA, the CDR3 is TGTGCCAGCAGTGACAGGGGGTTGGGTACAGATACGCAGTATTTT. This encodes CASSDRGLGTDTQYF.

The rearrangement uses TRBV11-2 and TRBJ1-2; D is possibly TRBD1 (5 bases). This CDR3 has 16 residues. Germline CDR1 is SGHAT and CDR2 is FQNNGV. V gave up 5 bases and J gave up 8 bases, with 24 bases separating them. The CDR3 DNA reads as TGTGCCAGCAGCCCTAGCGGGTTTGGGGGGACGACGGGCTACACCTTC. Encoded protein: CASSPSGFGGTTGYTF.

The chain uses TRBV30 and TRBJ1-5; D possibly corresponds to TRBD1 (5 bases). CDR1 is GTSNPN, CDR2 SVGIG, per germline (reference sequence). This CDR3 contains 14 residues. Trimming removed 0 bases from V and 7 bases from J, with 13 bases in between. CDR3 sequence (DNA): TGTGCCTGGAGTGTCGGGGGGGGGAGGCAGCCCCAGCATTTT. It codes for CAWSVGGGRQPQHF.

The chain employs TRBV19 and TRBJ2-2; D is possibly TRBD1 (6 bases). The V end was cut by 4 bases, the J end by 0 bases, with 12 bases between. This CDR3 contains 16 residues. CDR1 and CDR2 (germline): LNHDA, SQIVND (reference sequence). The DNA for the CDR3 is TGTGCCAGTAGTAAAACAGGGTCAGCGAACACCGGGGAGCTGTTTTTT. As protein: CASSKTGSANTGELFF.

This chain joins TRBV19 and TRBJ2-1, with 7 positions matching TRBD2. From germline, CDR1 is LNHDA and CDR2 SQIVND (reference sequence). The CDR3 runs 17 residues. Trimming removed 4 bases from V and 3 bases from J; junction bases left unmatched: 12. This CDR3 reads CASSNALSGIDYNEQFF. The DNA of the CDR3 is TGTGCCAGTAGTAATGCCCTGAGCGGGATAGACTACAATGAGCAGTTCTTC.